The clone carrying this T cell receptor (beta chain) has just one count. This entry belongs to a study of blood T cell repertoires in COVID-19. Participant age was roughly 18 to 89 years, and participants resided in fewer than 30 US areas. The CDR3 covers 17 residues. Trimming removed 3 bases at V and 0 bases at J, with 16 bases between. In germline, CDR1 is SEHNR, CDR2 FQNEAQ (reference sequence). Clones were sequenced by immunoSEQ multiplex PCR, and TCRdb holds only the in-frame ones, with some missing. The sample has some 250,000 clones; over 85% are singletons. J is TRBJ2-3 and V is TRBV7-9; D is unclear. This clonotype originated in a woman under 40 with acute COVID-19. Sample: PBMCs or T cells enriched from blood (not recorded which). CDR3 nucleotides: TGTGCCAGCAGCTTCCCCCTGAAGCCAACTAGCACAGATACGCAGTATTTT. Protein product: CASSFPLKPTSTDTQYF.